These 11 T cell receptor beta chains share one sample of origin, sequenced in a study of shared clonotypes between healthy human individuals. Profiling relied on immunoSEQ multiplex PCR, and the TCRdb table lists in-frame clones only, not all of them. Of about 2.4 million clones listed, approximately 94% are singletons. Sequenced material: naive CD4+ T cells from PBMCs. The subset is: CD45RA+ positively selected. These receptor sequences come from a man younger than 35 in good health. Some clones in this sample may be carry-over from other donors' samples.

The CDR3 nucleotides are TGTGCCAGCAGTTTGGGGCGGGACAGGGCGTTCTACACCTTC. Residues: CASSLGRDRAFYTF. This rearrangement joins TRBV28 to TRBJ1-2, with 9 bases that match TRBD1. The CDR3 sequence is 14 residues long. Germline assignment: CDR1 MDHEN and CDR2 SYDVKM. V was clipped by 3 bases and J by 10 bases; unmatched bases: 9.

In its sample, this clone was seen once. The rearrangement uses TRBV18 and TRBJ1-2, with TRBD1 identical over 8 bases. The CDR3 consists of 13 residues. Germline assignment: CDR1 KGHSH and CDR2 LQKENI. The V and J ends lost 4 bases and 6 bases, in that order; junction bases with no gene match: 4. This chain's CDR3 is CASSQGQDHGYTF. As DNA, the CDR3 is TGTGCCAGCTCACAGGGACAGGACCATGGCTACACCTTC.

The V gene is TRBV5-1, the J gene TRBJ1-1, with TRBD1 matching over 8 bases. This CDR3 has 16 residues. V was clipped by 1 base and J by 5 bases; unmatched bases: 10. The germline V gene has CDR1 SGHRS and CDR2 YFSETQ. CDR3 amino acids: CASSLLAGGARTEAFF. CDR3 DNA: TGCGCCAGCAGCTTGTTAGCAGGGGGCGCAAGAACTGAAGCTTTCTTT.

The V call is TRBV7-9, the J call TRBJ2-3, with TRBD2 identical over 10 bases. Per germline, CDR1 SEHNR and CDR2 FQNEAQ (reference sequence). The CDR3 sequence is 15 residues long. With 5 bases clipped from V and 2 bases from J, the junction kept 4 bases outside the gene matches. CDR3 sequence reads: CASSIGLAATDTQYF. The CDR3 DNA sequence: TGTGCCAGCAGCATAGGACTAGCGGCCACAGATACGCAGTATTTT. Variable domain in full (rest from reference TRBV7-9 and TRBJ2-3): DTGVSQNPRHKITKRGQNVTFRCDPISEHNRLYWYRQTLGQGPEFLTYFQNEAQLEKSRLLSDRFSAERPKGSFSTLEIQRTEQGDSAMYLCASSIGLAATDTQYFGPGTRLTVL.

A single count supports this clone. The CDR3 protein is CASSSTGTGGWIEQYF. The CDR3 DNA follows: TGTGCCAGCTCGTCAACCGGGACAGGGGGTTGGATCGAGCAGTACTTC. The chain links TRBV18 to TRBJ2-7; 11 bases are shared with TRBD1. The junction had 13 bases not matched to a gene; V was cut back by 6 bases and J by 6 bases. Germline values: CDR1 KGHSH, CDR2 LQKENI. CDR3 length equals 16 residues.

The J gene is TRBJ2-1, the V gene TRBV10-3, with 10 bases aligning to TRBD2. J was trimmed by 1 base and V by 9 bases; bases with no gene match: 9. Germline CDR1 is ENHRY and CDR2 is SYGVKD. The length of the CDR3 is 16 residues. For the CDR3, the DNA is TGTGCCATTCTTGACAATAGCGGGAGGTCCTACAATGAGCAGTTCTTC. It codes for CAILDNSGRSYNEQFF.

A few counts support this clone. Sequence at one end of the junction differs from germline and may be a read error. This rearrangement joins TRBV7-2 to TRBJ2-5; D possibly corresponds to TRBD2 (6 bases). The germline gives CDR1 SGHTA, CDR2 FQGNSA. The CDR3 has 11 residues. CDR3 DNA sequence: TGTGCCAGCAGCTCAACTAGCTTGTTGAACTTC. Translating gives CASSSTSLLNF.

DNA for the CDR3: TGTGCCAGCAGCTTTACGAGGACCGGGGAGCTGTTTTTT. Its translation is CASSFTRTGELFF. V is TRBV14 and J is TRBJ2-2; D is uncertain. V lost 5 bases and J lost 5, with 9 bases in between. The CDR3 covers 13 residues. The germline CDR1 and CDR2 sequences are SGHDN and FVKESK.

The chain has TRBV7-7 and TRBJ2-2; no reliable D call. This CDR3 comprises 14 residues. Germline V gene sequence: CDR1 SSHAT, CDR2 FNYEAQ (reference sequence). Trimming removed 8 bases from V and 2 bases from J, with 12 bases in between. The CDR3 protein is CASGPARNTGELFF. The DNA of the CDR3 is TGTGCCAGCGGACCGGCCCGAAACACCGGGGAGCTGTTTTTT.

This clone was seen only once. The rearrangement uses TRBV5-1 and TRBJ2-5, with 10 bases fitting TRBD2. Germline V gives CDR1 SGHRS, CDR2 YFSETQ. There are 15 residues in the CDR3. The junction had 7 bases not matched to a gene; V was cut back by 6 bases and J by 2 bases. CDR3 amino acids: CASTSLAGGQETQYF. CDR3 DNA: TGCGCCAGCACCTCCTTAGCGGGGGGACAAGAGACCCAGTACTTC.

The chain is built from TRBV4-1 and TRBJ1-5, with D perhaps matching TRBD1 (5 bases). The V gene lost 6 bases and the J gene lost 4 bases, with 25 bases spanning the gap. Germline CDR1 and CDR2: MGHRA and YSYEKL. The length of the CDR3 is 18 residues. CDR3 sequence reads: CASSDGRGAYTSNQPQHF. CDR3 in DNA: TGCGCCAGCAGTGATGGCCGTGGGGCTTACACTTCTAATCAGCCCCAGCATTTT.